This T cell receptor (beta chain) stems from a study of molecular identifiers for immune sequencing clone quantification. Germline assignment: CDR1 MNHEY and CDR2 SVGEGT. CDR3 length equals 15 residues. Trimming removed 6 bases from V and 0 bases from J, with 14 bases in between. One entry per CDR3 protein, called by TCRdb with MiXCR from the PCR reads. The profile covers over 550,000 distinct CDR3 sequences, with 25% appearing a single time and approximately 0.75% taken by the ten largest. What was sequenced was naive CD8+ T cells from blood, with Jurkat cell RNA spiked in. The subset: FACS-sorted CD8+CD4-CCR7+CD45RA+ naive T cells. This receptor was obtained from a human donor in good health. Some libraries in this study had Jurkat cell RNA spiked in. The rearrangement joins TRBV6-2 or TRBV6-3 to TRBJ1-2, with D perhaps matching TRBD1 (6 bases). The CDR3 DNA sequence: TGTGCCAGCAGCCCCTTGGGGGCCGCTAACTATGGCTACACCTTC. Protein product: CASSPLGAANYGYTF.